These 24 T cell receptor beta chains were all obtained from the same sample, sequenced in a study of cytomegalovirus exposure and HLA in healthy donors. The study ran its PCR with 60 Vbeta and 13 Jbeta primers. The method was immunoSEQ multiplex PCR; TCRdb's version includes in-frame clones alone and lacks a portion of them. The sample lists over 120,000 clones; roughly 9.7% were seen once. Sequenced: PBMCs. The receptors originated from a man aged 50 to 60 in good health and CMV-seronegative.

This chain uses TRBV2 with TRBJ1-5; 10 bases fit TRBD1. Germline lookup yields CDR1 SNHLY and CDR2 FYNNEI. CDR3 length equals 15 residues. After removal of 6 bases from V and 1 base from J, the junction contained 3 bases not matched to a gene. The chain's CDR3 is CASRRQGASNQPQHF. CDR3 DNA sequence: TGTGCCAGCAGGAGACAGGGGGCAAGCAATCAGCCCCAGCATTTT.

The chain employs TRBV27 and TRBJ2-5; TRBD2 might be the D (6 bases). V was clipped by 6 bases and J by 1 base, with 9 bases between them. Germline V gives CDR1 MNHEY, CDR2 SMNVEV (reference sequence). The CDR3 is made up of 13 amino acids. The CDR3 is CASSQRAQETQYF. As DNA, the CDR3 is TGTGCCAGCAGCCAGCGGGCCCAAGAGACCCAGTACTTC.

This clone was seen a few times. This chain joins TRBV7-2 and TRBJ2-1, with 10 bases identical to TRBD1. V lost 1 base and J lost 3; bases outside the gene matches: 6. The CDR3 is 17 amino acids. From germline, CDR1 is SGHTA and CDR2 FQGNSA. DNA for the CDR3: TGTGCCAGCAGCTTAGGGCGACAGGGGGCTTACTACAATGAGCAGTTCTTC. As protein: CASSLGRQGAYYNEQFF.

This chain connects TRBV30 to TRBJ1-4, with unresolved D. Germline CDR1 GTSNPN, CDR2 SVGIG (reference sequence). The V gene lost 1 base and the J gene lost 8 bases, with 11 bases spanning the gap. The CDR3 has 13 amino acids. CDR3 bases: TGTGCCTGGAGTGCCACAGTAAGGGAAAAACTGTTTTTT. Its protein product is CAWSATVREKLFF.

This chain joins TRBV28 and TRBJ1-4; D may be TRBD1 (5 bases). The CDR3 has 12 amino acids. Germline loops: CDR1 MDHEN, CDR2 SYDVKM. Trimming took off 6 bases at V and 5 bases at J, with 7 bases between the two ends. The CDR3: CASRGPNEKLFF. CDR3 DNA sequence: TGTGCCAGCAGGGGGCCGAATGAAAAACTGTTTTTT.

This clone was seen a few times. The CDR3 nucleotides read TGTGCCTGGAGCCTGGTTAGCGGCAAGAAGACCCAGTACTTC. This translates into CAWSLVSGKKTQYF. V and J are TRBV30 and TRBJ2-5, with D tentatively TRBD2 (6 bases). CDR1 is GTSNPN and CDR2 is SVGIG in the germline V gene (reference sequence). CDR3 length: 14 residues. Trimming shortened V by 3 bases and J by 6 bases, and 17 bases separated the two germline ends.

The gene calls are TRBV6-6 and TRBJ1-4; 9 bases are shared with TRBD1. V gave up 2 bases and J gave up 10 bases; unmatched junction bases: 8. The CDR3 spans 15 residues. In germline, CDR1 is MNHNY, CDR2 SVGAGI (reference sequence). CDR3 in amino acids: CASSYVDRGIGKLFF. The DNA of the CDR3 is TGTGCCAGCAGTTACGTCGACAGGGGGATTGGAAAACTGTTTTTT.

The J gene is TRBJ1-1, the V gene TRBV19, with D maybe TRBD1 (5 bases). Per germline, CDR1 LNHDA and CDR2 SQIVND (reference sequence). Trimming stripped 5 bases from V and 3 bases from J, with 16 bases between. This CDR3 is 15 amino acids long. The CDR3: CASSVWEGRDTEAFF. The CDR3 nucleotides read TGTGCCAGTAGTGTCTGGGAGGGCAGGGACACTGAAGCTTTCTTT.

V gene TRBV6-4 combines with J gene TRBJ2-3; 15 nucleotides match TRBD2. With 6 bases clipped from V and 4 bases from J, the junction kept 2 bases outside the gene matches. Germline CDR1 is MRHNA and CDR2 is SNTAGT. This CDR3 contains 15 residues. Written as DNA, the CDR3 is TGTGCCAGCAGCTGGACTAGCGGGAGGGCAGATACGCAGTATTTT. The encoded protein is CASSWTSGRADTQYF.

The chain links TRBV6-5 to TRBJ2-3; TRBD1 agrees at 10 bases. The CDR3 has 15 amino acids. Germline V gives CDR1 MNHEY, CDR2 SVGAGI. J was trimmed by 0 bases and V by 6 bases; bases with no gene match: 3. The CDR3 is CASSRDRGSTDTQYF. Written as DNA, the CDR3 is TGTGCCAGCAGCCGGGACAGGGGTAGCACAGATACGCAGTATTTT.

This clone came up a few times. The rearrangement links TRBV6-4 to TRBJ1-1, with a possible D match to TRBD1 (6 bases). The germline gives CDR1 MRHNA, CDR2 SNTAGT. The CDR3 extends over 13 amino acids. V was clipped by 4 bases and J by 1 base, with 7 bases between them. In DNA form, the CDR3 reads TGTGCCAGCAGTGCGGGACAGAACACTGAAGCTTTCTTT. Amino acid sequence: CASSAGQNTEAFF.

This clone occurred a few times. This chain connects TRBV30 to TRBJ1-1; no firm D call. This CDR3 is built from 13 residues. Per germline, CDR1 GTSNPN and CDR2 SVGIG (reference sequence). Trimming cost V 3 bases and J 3 bases, with 11 bases left between them. DNA of the CDR3: TGTGCCTGGAGGGTAATGCGGGACACTGAAGCTTTCTTT. This translates into CAWRVMRDTEAFF.

A few counts support this clone. The chain combines TRBV18 with TRBJ2-7; weak D call: TRBD2 (6 bases). CDR3 size: 14 residues. Trimming pared 3 bases from V and 6 bases from J, leaving 15 bases between. Germline CDR1 is KGHSH and CDR2 is LQKENI. The CDR3 spells CASSPAKEGGEQYF. The CDR3 nucleotides read TGTGCCAGCTCACCCGCCAAGGAGGGCGGCGAGCAGTACTTC. Using reference TRBV18 and TRBJ2-7 for the parts outside the CDR3, the full variable domain is NAGVMQNPRHLVRRRGQEARLRCSPMKGHSHVYWYRQLPEEGLKFMVYLQKENIIDESGMPKERFSAEFPKEGPSILRIQQVVRGDSAAYFCASSPAKEGGEQYFGPGTRLTVT.

This clone has only a few counts. The V gene is TRBV7-3, the J gene TRBJ1-3; 10 positions match TRBD1. The J segment lost 1 base and the V segment lost 4 bases, leaving 7 bases of the junction unmatched. Germline V CDR1 and CDR2: SGHTA, FQGTGA. This CDR3 contains 17 residues. CDR3 region: CASSSSGQGKSGNTIYF. As DNA, the CDR3 is TGTGCCAGCAGCTCCTCGGGACAGGGGAAGTCTGGAAACACCATATATTTT.

The sample holds a few counts of this clone. V usage is TRBV6-4 and J usage is TRBJ2-3; 10 bases match TRBD2. The CDR3 is 15 amino acids. Unmatched junction bases numbered 2, after V lost 5 bases and J lost 0 bases. Germline values: CDR1 MRHNA, CDR2 SNTAGT. CDR3 sequence reads: CASSRTSGSTDTQYF. Here the CDR3 DNA reads TGTGCCAGCAGTCGGACTAGCGGTAGCACAGATACGCAGTATTTT.

This clone was recorded a few times. The chain couples TRBV30 to TRBJ2-7; 7 bases map to TRBD1. The CDR3 length is 14 residues. Germline V gene lookup returns CDR1 GTSNPN and CDR2 SVGIG (reference sequence). Trimming took 5 bases from V and 7 from J; bases not matched to a gene: 14. The CDR3 nucleotides are TGTGCCTGGTTTCCGGGACAGACACGGAGGGAGCAGTACTTC. This gives the protein CAWFPGQTRREQYF.

In this sample, this clone turned up a few times. The chain joins TRBV7-3 to TRBJ2-3; 12 bases agree with TRBD2. V gave up 5 bases and J gave up 5 bases; unmatched junction bases: 8. Per germline, CDR1 SGHTA and CDR2 FQGTGA. CDR3 size: 16 residues. CDR3 DNA: TGTGCCAGCAGCAAAGACGGACTAGCGGGACGAGATACGCAGTATTTT. As protein: CASSKDGLAGRDTQYF.

The CDR3: CASSKGGADTQYF. The CDR3 bases are TGTGCCAGTAGCAAAGGGGGCGCAGATACGCAGTATTTT. The chain carries TRBV19 and TRBJ2-3; the match to TRBD1 covers 7 bases. Looked up from germline, CDR1 is LNHDA and CDR2 is SQIVND (reference sequence). The V gene end was trimmed by 6 bases and the J gene end by 4 bases; junction bases not matched to a gene: 4. This CDR3 region has 13 residues.

This chain connects TRBV27 to TRBJ2-1, with D possibly being TRBD1 (6 bases). The CDR3 runs to 16 residues. Germline V CDR1 and CDR2: MNHEY, SMNVEV (reference sequence). V was trimmed by 2 bases and J by 0 bases, leaving 11 bases between them. The CDR3 sequence: CASSLNRASSYNEQFF. The CDR3 region has the DNA TGTGCCAGCAGTTTAAACAGGGCCTCCTCCTACAATGAGCAGTTCTTC.

The V gene is TRBV9, the J gene TRBJ2-5; perhaps TRBD1 as D (5 bases). Deletions cut 2 bases from V and 3 bases from J, with 14 bases between. CDR3 length equals 15 residues. Germline V lookup: CDR1 SGDLS, CDR2 YYNGEE. CDR3 DNA sequence: TGTGCCAGCAGCGTCCTAGGACATACAAAAGAGACCCAGTACTTC. Its translation: CASSVLGHTKETQYF.

The V call is TRBV5-6, the J call TRBJ2-2; D uncertain. The CDR3 is 15 amino acids. Per the germline V gene, CDR1 is SGHDT and CDR2 is YYEEEE. Trimming stripped 1 base from V and 4 bases from J, with 11 bases between. The CDR3 loop is CASSLNSKPTGELFF. In DNA, the CDR3 is TGTGCCAGCAGCTTGAACAGCAAACCCACCGGGGAGCTGTTTTTT.

This clone came up once. The chain links TRBV6-5 to TRBJ2-5; 13 bases agree with TRBD2. After removal of 5 bases from V and 9 bases from J, the junction contained 3 bases not matched to a gene. CDR1 and CDR2 (germline): MNHEY, SVGAGI. This CDR3 has 13 amino acids. The CDR3 sequence is CASSRTSGGPQYF. For the CDR3, the DNA is TGTGCCAGCAGTCGGACTAGCGGGGGCCCCCAGTACTTC.

The chain employs TRBV6-1 and TRBJ1-6, with 8 bases identical to TRBD1. The CDR3 runs 15 residues. V shed 8 bases and J 7 bases; nucleotides not matched to a gene: 10. In germline, CDR1 is MNHNS, CDR2 SASEGT. CDR3 sequence (DNA): TGTGCCAGCTCCCAGGGGGCAGGTTGGAATTCACCCCTCCACTTT. Its protein is CASSQGAGWNSPLHF.

The table lists this clone with a few counts. The CDR3, as DNA: TGCATTGGGACAGGGTCTTCTGAAGCTTTCTTT. The encoded protein is CIGTGSSEAFF. V usage is TRBV20-1 and J usage is TRBJ1-1, with TRBD1 identical over 9 bases. CDR1 and CDR2 (germline): DFQATT, SNEGSKA (reference sequence). The CDR3 spans 11 residues.